Shown below are 20 T cell receptor beta chains from a single sample sequenced in a study of shared clonotypes between healthy human individuals. TCRdb's copy holds only in-frame clones and misses some; the assay was immunoSEQ multiplex PCR. The data contain 2,500,000 or so clones, about 90% of them seen just once; the ten biggest clones take up approximately 0.39%. Sequenced: naive CD4+ T cells from PBMCs. Noted subset: CD45RA+ positively selected. These receptors were taken from a man younger than 35 in good health. Some clones in this sample may be carry-over from other donors' samples.

The chain couples TRBV2 to TRBJ2-2; D gene uncertain. This CDR3 has 14 amino acids. Trimming took off 7 bases at V and 0 bases at J, with 9 bases between the two ends. CDR1 and CDR2 from the germline V gene are SNHLY and FYNNEI. CDR3: CASKGDANTGELFF. For the CDR3, the DNA is TGTGCCAGCAAGGGTGATGCGAACACCGGGGAGCTGTTTTTT. Together with reference TRBV2 and TRBJ2-2, the CDR3 gives the full variable domain: EPEVTQTPSHQVTQMGQEVILRCVPISNHLYFYWYRQILGQKVEFLVSFYNNEISEKSEIFDDQFSVERPDGSNFTLKIRSTKLEDSAMYFCASKGDANTGELFFGEGSRLTVL.

In nucleotides, the CDR3 is TGTGCCAGCAGCTTGGAGCAGGGGGGAAGTGGCTACACCTTC. Protein product: CASSLEQGGSGYTF. V and J are TRBV5-4 and TRBJ1-2; 7 nucleotides agree with TRBD1. Trimming took 0 bases from V and 7 from J; bases not matched to a gene: 6. Per germline, CDR1 SGHNT and CDR2 YYREEE (reference sequence). This CDR3 contains 14 residues.

The rearrangement uses TRBV2 and TRBJ1-5, with 7 bases fitting TRBD1. The CDR3 is 14 residues long. Germline loops: CDR1 SNHLY, CDR2 FYNNEI. Trimming removed 7 bases from V and 2 bases from J; junction bases left unmatched: 5. The CDR3 DNA reads as TGTGCCAGCACCACAGGGGCGGGCAATCAGCCCCAGCATTTT. Protein product: CASTTGAGNQPQHF. Complete variable domain (other parts from reference TRBV2 and TRBJ1-5): EPEVTQTPSHQVTQMGQEVILRCVPISNHLYFYWYRQILGQKVEFLVSFYNNEISEKSEIFDDQFSVERPDGSNFTLKIRSTKLEDSAMYFCASTTGAGNQPQHFGDGTRLSIL.

This clone occurred a few times. The chain is built from TRBV30 and TRBJ1-1; the match to TRBD1 covers 10 bases. Per the germline V gene, CDR1 is GTSNPN and CDR2 is SVGIG (reference sequence). With V trimmed by 7 bases and J by 1 base, 3 bases remained unmatched. The CDR3 extends over 13 amino acids. The DNA of the CDR3 is TGTGCCTCCGGGACAGGGGCGAACACTGAAGCTTTCTTT. Its protein is CASGTGANTEAFF.

The count of this clone is one. Other DNA sequences of this sample code for an identical CDR3. The chain joins TRBV2 to TRBJ2-7; perhaps TRBD2 as D (5 bases). Trimming pared 2 bases from V and 3 bases from J, leaving 11 bases between. CDR1 is SNHLY and CDR2 is FYNNEI in the germline V gene. The CDR3 length is 14 residues. Written as DNA, the CDR3 is TGTGCCAGCAGTGAAAGGACGGGGATCTACGAGCAGTACTTC. As protein: CASSERTGIYEQYF.

CDR3 in DNA: TGCAGCGTCGGACTAGCGGACCAAGAGACCCAGTACTTC. Translated: CSVGLADQETQYF. The chain employs TRBV29-1 and TRBJ2-5, with 10 bases aligning to TRBD2. Germline CDR1 and CDR2: SQVTM and ANQGSEA. The CDR3 has 13 amino acids. V lost 6 bases to trimming and J lost 0 bases; unmatched junction nucleotides: 1.

The chain links TRBV2 to TRBJ1-5; tentative D call: TRBD1 (6 bases). Germline values: CDR1 SNHLY, CDR2 FYNNEI. Trimming removed 9 bases from V and 4 bases from J, with 13 bases in between. This CDR3 is 13 amino acids long. The CDR3 coding sequence is TGTGCCAGTGGGGCGGGGGCAAATCAGCCCCAGCATTTT. Residues: CASGAGANQPQHF.

The chain joins TRBV9 to TRBJ2-5, with TRBD2 identical over 7 bases. Germline CDR1 reads SGDLS; CDR2 reads YYNGEE. V shed 3 bases and J 3 bases; nucleotides not matched to a gene: 14. The CDR3 is made up of 17 amino acids. CDR3: CASSARGGAGSEETQYF. The CDR3 DNA reads TGTGCCAGCAGCGCACGGGGAGGAGCGGGATCCGAAGAGACCCAGTACTTC.

The chain has TRBV19 and TRBJ1-1, with D unclear. The CDR3 length is 14 residues. Looked up from germline, CDR1 is LNHDA and CDR2 is SQIVND (reference sequence). The V gene lost 3 bases and the J gene lost 1 base, with 9 bases spanning the gap. The CDR3 nucleotides are TGTGCCAGTAGTATTTGGCGACAGAACACTGAAGCTTTCTTT. Amino acids: CASSIWRQNTEAFF.

The J gene is TRBJ2-7, the V gene TRBV7-2, with 13 nucleotides matching TRBD2. This CDR3 contains 14 residues. The V gene's germline CDR1 is SGHTA and CDR2 FQGNSA. V gave up 7 bases and J gave up 5 bases; unmatched junction bases: 5. In DNA, the CDR3 is TGTGCCAGCACCAAGACTAGCGGGAGGAACGAGCAGTACTTC. Residues: CASTKTSGRNEQYF. The entire variable domain, with the rest obtained from reference TRBV7-2 and TRBJ2-7, is as follows: GAGVSQSPSNKVTEKGKDVELRCDPISGHTALYWYRQSLGQGLEFLIYFQGNSAPDKSGLPSDRFSAERTGGSVSTLTIQRTQQEDSAVYLCASTKTSGRNEQYFGPGTRLTVT.

V gene TRBV9 combines with J gene TRBJ1-2; D uncertain. V shed 2 bases and J shed 0 bases, with 11 bases lying between them. The CDR3 is 15 amino acids. Looked up from germline, CDR1 is SGDLS and CDR2 is YYNGEE. The chain's CDR3 is CASSVKSSTNYGYTF. In DNA form, the CDR3 reads TGTGCCAGCAGCGTTAAGTCCTCAACTAACTATGGCTACACCTTC.

The rearrangement uses TRBV7-9 and TRBJ2-6; TRBD1 matches at 8 bases. This CDR3 comprises 17 residues. J was trimmed by 0 bases and V by 5 bases; bases with no gene match: 6. Per the germline V gene, CDR1 is SEHNR and CDR2 is FQNEAQ (reference sequence). DNA for the CDR3: TGTGCCAGCAGCCCCAGGGGGCTATTCTCTGGGGCCAACGTCCTGACTTTC. This gives the protein CASSPRGLFSGANVLTF.

The CDR3 DNA sequence: TGTGCCAGCAGTTACTCCTGGGGACAGGACTATGGCTACACCTTC. This encodes CASSYSWGQDYGYTF. This chain links TRBV6-6 with TRBJ1-2; TRBD1 matches 8 bases. The CDR3 covers 15 residues. Germline trimming cut 0 bases from V and 3 bases from J; bases unmatched to any gene: 3. Germline CDR1 and CDR2: MNHNY and SVGAGI (reference sequence).

V is TRBV30 and J is TRBJ2-4, with D maybe TRBD2 (6 bases). Trimming took off 3 bases at V and 3 bases at J, with 12 bases between the two ends. This CDR3 comprises 14 residues. CDR1 is GTSNPN, CDR2 SVGIG, per germline (reference sequence). The CDR3 loop is CAWSGLGGKNIQYF. As DNA, the CDR3 is TGTGCCTGGAGCGGTTTGGGAGGCAAAAACATTCAGTACTTC.

J is TRBJ1-5 and V is TRBV5-8; D perhaps matches TRBD1 (5 bases). The CDR3 contains 15 residues. Germline CDR1 and CDR2: SGHTS and YDEGEE. Trimming left V 3 bases short and J 0 bases short, with 10 bases between. Here the CDR3 reads CASSSQAYSNQPQHF. In DNA form, the CDR3 reads TGTGCCAGCAGCTCACAGGCATATAGCAATCAGCCCCAGCATTTT.

The chain employs TRBV2 and TRBJ1-1, with D possibly TRBD1 on 5 matching bases. CDR3 size: 14 residues. Germline CDR1 is SNHLY and CDR2 is FYNNEI. Trimming cost V 10 bases and J 0 bases, with 15 bases left between them. CDR3: CATSRGFVNTEAFF. Written as DNA, the CDR3 is TGTGCCACCTCGCGGGGGTTCGTGAACACTGAAGCTTTCTTT.

The chain carries TRBV7-2 and TRBJ2-1; no firm D call. The ends were cut back, 5 bases at V and 7 bases at J, with 15 bases in the middle. Germline-derived CDR1 and CDR2 are SGHTA and FQGNSA. The CDR3 is 14 residues long. CDR3 nucleotides: TGTGCCAGCAGCCCAATCGGGTGGGGTAATGAGCAGTTCTTC. Amino acids: CASSPIGWGNEQFF.

The DNA of the CDR3 is TGTGCCAGCAGCTACTCTGGCGGGCAGGGCGAGCAGTACTTC. Translation: CASSYSGGQGEQYF. This rearrangement joins TRBV7-2 to TRBJ2-7; D is perhaps TRBD1 or TRBD2 (5 bases each). Trimming left V 4 bases short and J 6 bases short, with 16 bases between. From germline, CDR1 is SGHTA and CDR2 FQGNSA. This CDR3 has 14 amino acids.

This clone was observed once. The V gene is TRBV18, the J gene TRBJ2-5; TRBD2 is a possible D gene (6 bases). Trimming pared 3 bases from V and 4 bases from J, leaving 18 bases between. Germline values: CDR1 KGHSH, CDR2 LQKENI. The CDR3 loop spans 16 amino acids. CDR3 sequence: CASSPRLGGAGETQYF. In DNA, the CDR3 is TGTGCCAGCTCACCCCGACTAGGAGGTGCGGGAGAGACCCAGTACTTC.

The chain employs TRBV6-6 and TRBJ1-2; 9 nucleotides align to TRBD1. Trimming cost V 5 bases and J 7 bases; bases outside gene matches: 14. The CDR3 has 16 residues. Per germline, CDR1 MNHNY and CDR2 SVGAGI (reference sequence). The DNA for the CDR3 is TGTGCCAGCAGTCCCCAGGGGGACAGGGTATTTGGTGGCTACACCTTC. It translates to CASSPQGDRVFGGYTF.